This TCR beta chain was identified in a study of shared clonotypes between healthy human individuals. Findings and limits, study-wide: Clonotypes shared by all four sorted-subset donors had higher generation probabilities than non-shared clonotypes.

Naive CD8 isolation took CD45RO-negative cells positively selected for CCR7 and excluded terminally differentiated effector memory CD45RA+ cells. HIV-negative, healthy adults without recent acute infections or vaccinations were the donors. TCRdb's table, derived via immunoSEQ multiplex PCR, lists solely in-frame clones and lacks some. The data hold about 2,100,000 clones, with about 92% observed a single time. Turning to this clone: Its target is unknown.

The CDR3 covers 14 residues. Germline CDR1 is MDHEN and CDR2 is SYDVKM. Trimming stripped 7 bases from V and 5 bases from J, with 15 bases between. This chain connects TRBV28 to TRBJ1-5; D is unclear. The TCR originated in a young man in good health. Some clones in this sample may be carry-over from other donors' samples. Source material: naive CD8+ T cells from PBMCs. The CDR3 DNA is TGTGCCAGCATTGCCCTCCGTGGTTATCAGCCCCAGCATTTT. Translated: CASIALRGYQPQHF.